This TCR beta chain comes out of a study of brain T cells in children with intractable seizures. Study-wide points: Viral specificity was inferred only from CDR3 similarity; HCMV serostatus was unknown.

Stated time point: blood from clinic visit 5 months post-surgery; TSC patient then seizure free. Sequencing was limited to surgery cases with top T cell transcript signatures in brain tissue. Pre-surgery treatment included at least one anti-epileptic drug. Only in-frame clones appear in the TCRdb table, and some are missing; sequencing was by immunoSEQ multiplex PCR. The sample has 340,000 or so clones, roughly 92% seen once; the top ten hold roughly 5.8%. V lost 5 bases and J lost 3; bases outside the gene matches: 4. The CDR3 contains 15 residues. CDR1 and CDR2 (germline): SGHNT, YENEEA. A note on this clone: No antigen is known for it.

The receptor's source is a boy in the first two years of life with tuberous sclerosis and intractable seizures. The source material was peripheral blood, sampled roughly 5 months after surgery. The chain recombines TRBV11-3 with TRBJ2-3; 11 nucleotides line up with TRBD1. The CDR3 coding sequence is TGTGCCAGCAGCGGGGACAGGGGGGATACAGATACGCAGTATTTT. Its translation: CASSGDRGDTDTQYF.